This is a list of T cell receptor beta chains from one sample in a study of blood T cell repertoires in COVID-19. Here immunoSEQ multiplex PCR was the method, and the copy in TCRdb shows in-frame clones only, minus some. The sample lists 150,000 to 200,000 clones; just under 80% were seen once. Specimen: peripheral blood. The receptors derive from a man between 65 and 80 years old with active or convalescent COVID-19. Both conserved end residues are trimmed from each CDR3. Fields, in order: clone size, V gene, J gene, CDR3 protein. Not every row has a clone size; where given, it reads once, few, many or a size class.

>few|TRBV6-5|TRBJ2-3
ASSYSEERAQY
>.|TRBV3-1/TRBV3-2|TRBJ1-1
ASSQGGAGGRTEAF
>.|TRBV19|TRBJ2-2
ASSFGTPNTGELF
>.|TRBV28|TRBJ2-5
ASSSLTGGQETQY
>.|TRBV7-6|TRBJ1-5
ASSLEQGLSNQPQH
>.|TRBV24-1|TRBJ2-2
ATSDGTATNTGELF
>.|TRBV10-3|TRBJ2-3
AISDPQGAGGTDTQY
>.|TRBV2|TRBJ2-1
ASRAVGRLDEQF
>once|TRBV5-1|TRBJ2-1
ASSLGAGANEQF
>.|TRBV11-2|TRBJ2-2
ASSLSLLTGLTGELF